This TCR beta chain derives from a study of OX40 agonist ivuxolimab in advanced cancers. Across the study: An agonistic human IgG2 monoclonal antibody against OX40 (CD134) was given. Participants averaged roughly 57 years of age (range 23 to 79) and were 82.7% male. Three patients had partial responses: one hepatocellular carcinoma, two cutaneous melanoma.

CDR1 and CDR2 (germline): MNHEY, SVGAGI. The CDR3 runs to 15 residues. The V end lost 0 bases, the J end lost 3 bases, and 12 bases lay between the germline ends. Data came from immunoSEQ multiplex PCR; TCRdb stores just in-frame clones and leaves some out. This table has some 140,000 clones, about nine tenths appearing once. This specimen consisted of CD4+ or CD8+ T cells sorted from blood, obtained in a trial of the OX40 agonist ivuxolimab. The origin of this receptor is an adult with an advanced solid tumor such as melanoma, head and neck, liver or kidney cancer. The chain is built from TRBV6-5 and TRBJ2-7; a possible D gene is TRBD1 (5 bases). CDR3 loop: CASSYSKAGRYEQYF. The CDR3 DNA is TGTGCCAGCAGTTACTCGAAAGCAGGGCGCTACGAGCAGTACTTC.